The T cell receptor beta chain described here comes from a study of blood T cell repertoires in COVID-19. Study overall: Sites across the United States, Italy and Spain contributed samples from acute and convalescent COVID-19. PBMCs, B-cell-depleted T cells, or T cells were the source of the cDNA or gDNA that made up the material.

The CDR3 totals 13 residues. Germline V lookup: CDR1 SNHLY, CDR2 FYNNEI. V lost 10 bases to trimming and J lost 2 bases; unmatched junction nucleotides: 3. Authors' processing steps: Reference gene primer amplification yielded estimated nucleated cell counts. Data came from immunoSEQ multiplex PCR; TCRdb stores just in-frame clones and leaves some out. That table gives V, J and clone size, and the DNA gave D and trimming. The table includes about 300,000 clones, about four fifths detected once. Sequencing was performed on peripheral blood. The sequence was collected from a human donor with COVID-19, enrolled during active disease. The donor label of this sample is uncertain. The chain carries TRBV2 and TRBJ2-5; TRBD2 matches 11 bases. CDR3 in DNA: TGTGCCATACGACTAGCGGGGCAAGAGACCCAGTACTTC. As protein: CAIRLAGQETQYF.